A single sample is the source of the 19 T cell receptor beta chains below, sequenced in a study of T cell responses to AZD1222 COVID-19 vaccine (dated by TCRdb to 2020 to 2023). Sample time point, as interpreted from the label and publication: baseline before first vaccination. Libraries were built with the immunoSEQ multiplex PCR assay. The table was pulled from immuneACCESS by TCRdb, which kept in-frame rearrangements only. Such tables lose some clones; where checked, under half of the loss comes from unresolved V genes, and the rest has no known cause. This sample lists roughly 180,000 clones; 75% to 90% were detected once. Approximately 2.5% of the sample lies in the top ten. The starting material was peripheral blood, obtained on day 0 of AZD1222 vaccination. Every receptor here comes from an adult in good health.

The chain uses TRBV5-4 and TRBJ1-1, with unresolved D. Germline CDR1 reads SGHNT; CDR2 reads YYREEE (reference sequence). Deletions cut 4 bases from V and 6 bases from J, with 10 bases between. This CDR3 has 12 residues. This CDR3 is CASSLTSSEAFF. The CDR3 coding sequence is TGTGCCAGCAGCCTCACATCTTCTGAAGCTTTCTTT.

This clone occurred a few times. V is TRBV14 and J is TRBJ2-2; D may correspond to TRBD1 or TRBD2 (5 bases each). V was trimmed by 2 bases and J by 6 bases, leaving 7 bases between them. The CDR3 runs to 13 residues. Germline V gene data show CDR1 as SGHDN and CDR2 as FVKESK. In DNA form, the CDR3 reads TGTGCCAGCAGCCAATTGGGGGCCGGGGAGCTGTTTTTT. This translates into CASSQLGAGELFF.

The rearrangement uses TRBV30 and TRBJ1-5; D is unresolved. Germline values: CDR1 GTSNPN, CDR2 SVGIG (reference sequence). Trimming took 2 bases from V and 7 from J, leaving 15 bases between them. The CDR3 loop spans 14 amino acids. The chain's CDR3 is CAWSSGPLGQPQHF. As DNA, the CDR3 is TGTGCCTGGAGTTCCGGGCCCCTGGGGCAGCCCCAGCATTTT.

This sequence joins TRBV7-2 and TRBJ1-5; D unclear. Looked up from germline, CDR1 is SGHTA and CDR2 is FQGNSA. Trimming shortened V by 5 bases and J by 2 bases, and 13 bases separated the two germline ends. The CDR3 spans 15 residues. The chain's CDR3 is CASSDNPAGNQPQHF. The CDR3, as DNA: TGTGCCAGCAGCGACAATCCAGCGGGCAATCAGCCCCAGCATTTT.

This clone was picked up one time. The rearrangement uses TRBV10-3 and TRBJ2-3; maybe TRBD2 (6 bases). V lost 0 bases and J lost 3, with 10 bases in between. From germline, CDR1 is ENHRY and CDR2 SYGVKD. The CDR3 length is 15 residues. The CDR3 DNA is TGTGCCATCAGTGAGTCGACGGGGGAAACAGATACGCAGTATTTT. It translates to CAISESTGETDTQYF.

This clone appeared once. The CDR3 DNA is TGTGCCAGCTCAGGACAGGGGGCACCCCTCCACTTT. Translated, it gives CASSGQGAPLHF. V usage is TRBV27 and J usage is TRBJ1-6; TRBD1 aligns across 10 bases. Trimming removed 8 bases from V and 11 bases from J; junction bases left unmatched: 3. The CDR3 loop spans 12 amino acids. CDR1 is MNHEY, CDR2 SMNVEV, per germline (reference sequence).

J is TRBJ1-2 and V is TRBV18; 7 bases map to TRBD1. V shed 5 bases, J shed 7 bases, and the junction held 7 bases outside the gene matches. The germline V gene has CDR1 KGHSH and CDR2 LQKENI. The CDR3 totals 13 residues. CDR3 bases: TGTGCCAGCTCAAAGACAGGGTCGGGTGGCTACACCTTC. The encoded protein is CASSKTGSGGYTF.

This clone was picked up one time. The chain has TRBV27 and TRBJ1-5; TRBD1 agrees at 9 bases. Germline lookup yields CDR1 MNHEY and CDR2 SMNVEV (reference sequence). This CDR3 comprises 17 residues. With V trimmed by 0 bases and J by 2 bases, 5 bases remained unmatched. In DNA, the CDR3 is TGTGCCAGCAGTTTATCGGCGGGACAGGGCGGCAATCAGCCCCAGCATTTT. Encoded protein: CASSLSAGQGGNQPQHF.

This clone was counted only a few times. The rearrangement joins TRBV28 to TRBJ1-2, with 11 bases lining up with TRBD1. CDR1 is MDHEN and CDR2 is SYDVKM in the germline V gene. The junction had 10 bases not matched to a gene; V was cut back by 6 bases and J by 4 bases. This CDR3 spans 16 amino acids. As DNA, the CDR3 is TGTGCCAGCAGCTCCCCCGGGGACAGGGGGTTCTATGGCTACACCTTC. Amino acids: CASSSPGDRGFYGYTF.

V usage is TRBV7-9 and J usage is TRBJ1-3; a possible D gene is TRBD1 (6 bases). Trimming shortened V by 5 bases and J by 2 bases, and 16 bases separated the two germline ends. CDR3 size: 16 residues. Germline CDR1 SEHNR, CDR2 FQNEAQ (reference sequence). The CDR3 spells CASSQHRATAGNTIYF. The CDR3 nucleotides read TGTGCCAGCAGCCAGCACAGGGCTACGGCTGGAAACACCATATATTTT. Looking up the rest from reference TRBV7-9 and TRBJ1-3 gives the full variable domain: DTGVSQNPRHKITKRGQNVTFRCDPISEHNRLYWYRQTLGQGPEFLTYFQNEAQLEKSRLLSDRFSAERPKGSFSTLEIQRTEQGDSAMYLCASSQHRATAGNTIYFGEGSWLTVV.

This clone was recorded only once. CDR3 sequence reads: CASSPPFSLHF. DNA of the CDR3: TGTGCCAGCAGCCCCCCCTTTTCCCTCCACTTT. This chain uses TRBV11-2 with TRBJ1-6; the D is unclear. V lost 5 bases, J lost 14 bases, and 10 bases lay in between. This CDR3 has 11 amino acids. The germline V gene encodes CDR1 SGHAT and CDR2 FQNNGV.

The chain links TRBV28 to TRBJ1-5; 10 positions agree with TRBD1. Losses at the gene ends were 6 bases for V and 4 bases for J; bases not matched to a gene: 21. In germline, CDR1 is MDHEN, CDR2 SYDVKM. The CDR3 totals 20 residues. CDR3 sequence: CASRPLPSGQGTRRNQPQHF. The DNA of the CDR3 is TGTGCCAGCAGACCACTCCCTTCGGGACAGGGGACCAGAAGGAATCAGCCCCAGCATTTT.

This clone has just a few counts. The CDR3 reads CASSLDRGGVYGYTF. The CDR3 nucleotides read TGTGCCAGCAGCTTAGATCGAGGCGGAGTCTATGGCTACACCTTC. The chain has TRBV11-2 and TRBJ1-2; D gene ambiguous. This CDR3 contains 15 residues. The V gene lost 0 bases and the J gene lost 4 bases, with 12 bases spanning the gap. Germline V gene lookup returns CDR1 SGHAT and CDR2 FQNNGV.

This chain links TRBV11-3 with TRBJ2-2; possible D gene TRBD1, 6 bases. The V gene lost 4 bases and the J gene lost 2 bases, with 11 bases spanning the gap. The germline CDR1 and CDR2 sequences are SGHNT and YENEEA. The CDR3 covers 15 residues. The DNA for the CDR3 is TGTGCCAGCAGCTGGGCAGGGACAAACACCGGGGAGCTGTTTTTT. This sequence encodes CASSWAGTNTGELFF.

CDR3 sequence: CASSLPSGISYEQYF. The DNA for the CDR3 is TGTGCCAGCAGTTTGCCGAGCGGAATCTCCTACGAGCAGTACTTC. V usage is TRBV28 and J usage is TRBJ2-7, with a weak D call TRBD2 (5 bases). Germline V CDR1 and CDR2: MDHEN, SYDVKM. V lost 3 bases, J lost 0 bases, and 12 bases lay in between. The CDR3 is 15 amino acids.

This rearrangement joins TRBV5-1 to TRBJ2-6; D possibly uses TRBD1 or TRBD2 (5 bases each). This CDR3 region has 17 residues. The germline CDR1 and CDR2 sequences are SGHRS and YFSETQ. The V gene lost 0 bases and the J gene lost 2 bases, with 12 bases spanning the gap. For the CDR3, the DNA is TGCGCCAGCAGCTTGGGTGGTGGGGGAGCTGGGGCCAACGTCCTGACTTTC. Translated: CASSLGGGGAGANVLTF.

The chain combines TRBV6-5 with TRBJ2-5, with unresolved D. CDR1 is MNHEY and CDR2 is SVGAGI in the germline V gene. Trimming removed 6 bases at V and 5 bases at J, with 19 bases between. The CDR3 sequence is 15 residues long. The CDR3 protein is CASSPRFEERETQYF. The CDR3 DNA sequence: TGTGCCAGCAGCCCCCGTTTTGAGGAACGGGAGACCCAGTACTTC.

This chain joins TRBV6-1 and TRBJ1-2; 8 nucleotides agree with TRBD1. V lost 2 bases, J lost 5 bases, and 4 bases stayed unmatched. The germline V gene encodes CDR1 MNHNS and CDR2 SASEGT. This CDR3 contains 14 residues. The chain's CDR3 is CASSERTGLYGYTF. DNA for the CDR3: TGTGCCAGCAGTGAAAGGACAGGGCTGTATGGCTACACCTTC.

This sequence joins TRBV3-1 (or the pseudogene TRBV3-2) and TRBJ1-5; the D is unclear. Germline V gene sequence: CDR1 LGHDT, CDR2 YNNKEL (reference sequence). The CDR3 is made up of 15 amino acids. Trimming shortened V by 0 bases and J by 1 base, and 7 bases separated the two germline ends. The CDR3: CASSQDIQSNQPQHF. The CDR3, as DNA: TGTGCCAGCAGCCAAGATATACAGAGCAATCAGCCCCAGCATTTT.